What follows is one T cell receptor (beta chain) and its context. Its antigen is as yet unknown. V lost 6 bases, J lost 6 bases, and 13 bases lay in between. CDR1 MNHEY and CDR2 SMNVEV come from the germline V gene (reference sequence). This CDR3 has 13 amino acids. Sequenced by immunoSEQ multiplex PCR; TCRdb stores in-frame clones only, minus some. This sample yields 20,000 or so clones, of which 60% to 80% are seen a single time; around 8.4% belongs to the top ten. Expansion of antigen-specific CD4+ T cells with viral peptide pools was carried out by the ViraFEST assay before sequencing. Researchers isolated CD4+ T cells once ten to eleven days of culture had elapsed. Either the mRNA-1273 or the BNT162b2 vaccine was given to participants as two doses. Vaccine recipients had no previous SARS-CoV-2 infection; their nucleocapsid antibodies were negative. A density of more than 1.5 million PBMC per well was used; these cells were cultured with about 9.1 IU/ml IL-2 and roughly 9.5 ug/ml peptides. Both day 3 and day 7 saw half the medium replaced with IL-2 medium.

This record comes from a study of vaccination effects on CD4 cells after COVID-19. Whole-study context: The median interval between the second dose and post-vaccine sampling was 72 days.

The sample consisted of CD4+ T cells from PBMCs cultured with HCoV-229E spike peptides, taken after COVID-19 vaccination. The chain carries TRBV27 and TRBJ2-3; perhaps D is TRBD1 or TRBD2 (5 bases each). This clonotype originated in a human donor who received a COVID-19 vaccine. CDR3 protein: CASRNGRDDTQYF. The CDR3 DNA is TGTGCCAGCAGGAATGGCAGGGACGATACGCAGTATTTT.